This record covers a single T cell receptor beta chain. Sequencing was performed with immunoSEQ multiplex PCR; in TCRdb, only in-frame clones are kept and a portion is missing. The sample includes approximately 68,000 clones, 85% to 90% seen only once; the top ten take roughly 1%. The source of the sample is a study of OX40 agonist ivuxolimab in advanced cancers. Overall study: Patient treatment consisted of intravenous ivuxolimab administration every 2 weeks at 0.01 to 10 mg/kg. Aged roughly 23 to 79 with a mean of about 60 years, they were about 80% male.

Losses at the gene ends were 6 bases for V and 10 bases for J; bases not matched to a gene: 17. The CDR3 length is 16 residues. Germline lookup yields CDR1 SGHRS and CDR2 YFSETQ. Sequenced here: CD4+ or CD8+ T cells sorted from blood, sampled in a trial of the OX40 agonist ivuxolimab. The TCR originated in an adult with an advanced solid tumor such as melanoma, head and neck, liver or kidney cancer. The J gene is TRBJ2-1, the V gene TRBV5-1; 9 bases are a match to TRBD1. CDR3 protein: CASTIGAGQGIGEQFF. DNA of the CDR3: TGCGCCAGCACTATTGGGGCCGGACAGGGGATCGGGGAGCAGTTCTTC.